Detailed here is one TCR beta chain. Its antigen target is currently unknown. The input lacks base qualities; no much larger clone sits a single base away. TCRbeta CDR3 regions were amplified from genomic DNA using the immunoSEQ Assay, a bias-controlled multiplex PCR. The authors' analysis ran thus. The number of nucleated cells in each sample was estimated by amplification of reference gene primers within the assay. To quantify the absolute abundance of each unique TCRbeta CDR3 rearrangement, sequence reads were collapsed and filtered. For each sample, productive Simpson clonality was calculated as the square root of Simpson's diversity index over productive rearrangements. TCRdb stores this immuneACCESS table with in-frame sequences only. Part of the clones is absent; in the studies checked, under half of the shortfall reflects unresolved V genes, and no reason is known for the rest. V and J calls and clone size are copied from that table; D and trimming were computed from the DNA. The table for this sample lists around 60,000 clones; about 88% of them were counted only once. The ten top clones hold 1.3% of the sample.

This sample was included in a study of blood T cell repertoires in COVID-19 (dated by TCRdb to the early 2020s). Turning to the overall study: Collaborator samples came from the United States, Italy and Spain and covered acute and convalescent phases of COVID-19. Nearly every sample came with metadata listing a de-identified subject ID, COVID-19 status, age in years and sex. The prospective study material was composed of cDNA or gDNA derived from T cells, B-cell-depleted T cells, or PBMCs. The repertoires were released in a freely available public database intended as a resource for research on the immune response to SARS-CoV-2. Where available, HLA class I and class II types were obtained from metadata supplied by the sample provider rather than from assay-based typing. Samples were obtained from the ongoing ImmuneRACE study (first 160 participants) and from 950 to 1,500 subjects provided by 6 global collaborators. The dataset comprised deeply sampled blood TCRbeta repertoires from subjects exposed to, actively infected with, or recovered from COVID-19.

Collaborating institutions collected whole blood in K2EDTA tubes following their own protocols. For TCRbeta analysis, collaborator samples were shipped as frozen whole blood, as isolated PBMCs, or as DNA extracted from either sample type. From cysteine to phenylalanine, the CDR3 is 15 amino acids long. This entry keeps only the CDR3 DNA: 45 bases, framed from base 1. Deletion took 5 bases off V and 3 bases off J, with a span of 16 bases between the germline ends. The germline V gene (reference sequence) provides CDR1 LNHDA and CDR2 SQIVND. Here is what the overall study found, with its caveats: How much clinical and demographic metadata was included differed by source and by participant, and the metadata was provided uncurated.

This receptor chain uses TRBV19 and TRBJ1-1; matching of 6 bases hints at TRBD1 as the D gene. The sample comprised peripheral blood. The source is a man between 60 and 75 years old with acute or convalescent COVID-19. The bases read TGTGCCAGTAGTTCGGGTCGACAGGACCACACTGAAGCTTTCTTT. Protein translation: CASSSGRQDHTEAFF.